One sample yielded the 8 T cell receptor beta chains listed below, sequenced in a study of blood T cell repertoires in COVID-19. TCRdb's copy holds only in-frame clones and misses some; the assay was immunoSEQ multiplex PCR. The sample has some 200,000 clones, 65% to 90% seen once; the top ten hold 4% to 6.5%. The source material was PBMCs or T cells enriched from blood (not recorded which). The receptor set was obtained from a woman aged 55 to 70 with acute COVID-19.

The V and J genes are TRBV9 and TRBJ2-1, with TRBD2 matching over 9 bases. The junction had 5 bases not matched to a gene; V was cut back by 3 bases and J by 4 bases. Germline CDR1 reads SGDLS; CDR2 reads YYNGEE. The CDR3 is 15 amino acids. For the CDR3, the DNA is TGTGCCAGCAGCGATCTAGCGGGACCTTACAATGAGCAGTTCTTC. Protein: CASSDLAGPYNEQFF.

The chain recombines TRBV4-1 with TRBJ2-1; 14 positions agree with TRBD2. Germline CDR1 reads MGHRA; CDR2 reads YSYEKL. This CDR3 comprises 17 residues. J gave up 8 bases and V 3 bases, and 9 bases lay outside the gene matches. The CDR3 region is CASSQKTGTSGGYEQFF. The CDR3 bases are TGCGCCAGCAGCCAGAAGACAGGGACTAGCGGGGGCTATGAGCAGTTCTTC.

CDR3 nucleotides: TGTGCCAGCGGATTACAGGGGTCCTCTCGTGCTTTCTTT. Translating it yields CASGLQGSSRAFF. The rearrangement uses TRBV6-5 and TRBJ1-1; 7 bases are a match to TRBD1. Losses at the gene ends were 8 bases for V and 11 bases for J; bases not matched to a gene: 14. The germline CDR1 and CDR2 sequences are MNHEY and SVGAGI. The CDR3 is 13 amino acids.

This clone was seen a few times. The chain links TRBV2 to TRBJ1-5, with 7 bases lining up with TRBD1. The CDR3 totals 13 residues. Germline CDR1 reads SNHLY; CDR2 reads FYNNEI. J lost 5 bases, V lost 4 bases, and 2 bases had no gene match. This CDR3 reads CASSGQGDQPQHF. DNA for the CDR3: TGTGCCAGCAGTGGACAGGGTGATCAGCCCCAGCATTTT. Using reference TRBV2 and TRBJ1-5 for the parts outside the CDR3, the full variable domain is EPEVTQTPSHQVTQMGQEVILRCVPISNHLYFYWYRQILGQKVEFLVSFYNNEISEKSEIFDDQFSVERPDGSNFTLKIRSTKLEDSAMYFCASSGQGDQPQHFGDGTRLSIL.

This chain uses TRBV7-9 with TRBJ2-3; D might be TRBD1 (5 bases). Looked up from germline, CDR1 is SEHNR and CDR2 is FQNEAQ (reference sequence). CDR3 length: 13 residues. V lost 3 bases and J lost 5, with 9 bases in between. The CDR3 region has the DNA TGTGCCAGCAGCTTCGCAGACAGAGATACGCAGTATTTT. Translation: CASSFADRDTQYF. Full variable domain (outside the CDR3, taken from reference TRBV7-9 and TRBJ2-3): DTGVSQNPRHKITKRGQNVTFRCDPISEHNRLYWYRQTLGQGPEFLTYFQNEAQLEKSRLLSDRFSAERPKGSFSTLEIQRTEQGDSAMYLCASSFADRDTQYFGPGTRLTVL.

This clone was recorded once. The V call is TRBV7-9, the J call TRBJ1-5; tentatively, D is TRBD1 (5 bases). CDR1 and CDR2 (germline): SEHNR, FQNEAQ (reference sequence). V lost 5 bases and J lost 0, with 14 bases in between. The CDR3 spans 16 residues. The CDR3 DNA reads as TGTGCCAGCAGCCCGGGCGGGGGGTATAGCAATCAGCCCCAGCATTTT. This gives the protein CASSPGGGYSNQPQHF.

The rearrangement joins TRBV9 to TRBJ1-2; TRBD1 matches 7 bases. The CDR3 sequence is 13 residues long. Germline CDR1 and CDR2: SGDLS and YYNGEE. The trim removed 4 bases at V and 4 bases at J, leaving 4 bases unmatched. The CDR3 coding sequence is TGTGCCAGCAGCCCGAACAGGGGCTATGGCTACACCTTC. This codes for CASSPNRGYGYTF.

This chain links TRBV21-1 with TRBJ2-7; TRBD2 reflects the table's D call only, with no check against the DNA. TRBV21-1 is tagged as a pseudogene. CDR3 length: 15 amino acids. The CDR3 region is CASSKGGLVRYEQYF. CDR3 DNA sequence: TGTGCCAGCAGCAAAGGAGGGTTAGTTCGGTACGAGCAGTACTTC.